This T cell receptor (beta chain) was identified during a study of preoperative IRX-2 immunotherapy in early breast cancer. The table came from immunoSEQ multiplex PCR; TCRdb's copy has only in-frame clones and leaves some out. Found here are 35,000 to 40,000 clones, 82% of them singletons; the top ten hold about 1.5%. This clone was seen more than once but under ten times. The junction had 8 bases not matched to a gene; V was cut back by 5 bases and J by 4 bases. CDR1 and CDR2 (germline): SGHNT, YENEEA. The CDR3 sequence is 15 residues long. Indicated treatment: preoperative locoregional IRX-2 cytokine immunotherapy. Preoperative locoregional IRX-2 cytokine immunotherapy was tested in the phase Ib source study.

J is TRBJ2-7 and V is TRBV11-3; the match to TRBD1 covers 10 bases. The sample here was lymph node tissue, taken after IRX-2 immunotherapy. This receptor was taken from a human donor with breast cancer. The DNA of the CDR3 is TGTGCCAGCAGCACTACACCGGGACAGGGGTACGAGCAGTACTTC. This translates into CASSTTPGQGYEQYF.